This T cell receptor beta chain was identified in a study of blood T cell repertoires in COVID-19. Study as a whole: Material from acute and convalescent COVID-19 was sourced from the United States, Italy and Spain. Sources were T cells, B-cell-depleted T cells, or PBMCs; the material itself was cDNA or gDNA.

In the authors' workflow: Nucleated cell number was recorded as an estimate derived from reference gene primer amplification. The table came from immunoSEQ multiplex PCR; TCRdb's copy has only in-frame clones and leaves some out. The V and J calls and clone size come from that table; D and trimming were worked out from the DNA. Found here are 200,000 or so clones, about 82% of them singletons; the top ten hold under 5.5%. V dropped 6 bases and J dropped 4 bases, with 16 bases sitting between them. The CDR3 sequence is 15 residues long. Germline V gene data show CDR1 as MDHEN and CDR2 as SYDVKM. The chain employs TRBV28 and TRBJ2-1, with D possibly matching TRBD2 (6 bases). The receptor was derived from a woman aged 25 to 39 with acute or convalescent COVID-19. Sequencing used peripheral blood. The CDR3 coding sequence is TGTGCCAGCAGCCGAGGCGGGACCGTGTACAATGAGCAGTTCTTC. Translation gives CASSRGGTVYNEQFF.